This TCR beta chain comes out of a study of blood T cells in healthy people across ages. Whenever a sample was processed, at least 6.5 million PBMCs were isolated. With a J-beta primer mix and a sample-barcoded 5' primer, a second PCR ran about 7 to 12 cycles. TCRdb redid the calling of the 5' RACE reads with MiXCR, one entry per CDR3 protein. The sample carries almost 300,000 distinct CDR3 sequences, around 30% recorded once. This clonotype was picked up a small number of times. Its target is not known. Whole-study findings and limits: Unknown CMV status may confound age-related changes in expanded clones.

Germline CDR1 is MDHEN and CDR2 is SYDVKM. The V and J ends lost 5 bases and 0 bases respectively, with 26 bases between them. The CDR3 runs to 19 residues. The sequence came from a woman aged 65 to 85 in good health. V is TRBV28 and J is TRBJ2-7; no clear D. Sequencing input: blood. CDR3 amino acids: CASSPSGPTRPVGSYEQYF. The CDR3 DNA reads TGTGCCAGCAGTCCCTCCGGGCCTACCCGGCCTGTTGGCTCCTACGAGCAGTACTTC. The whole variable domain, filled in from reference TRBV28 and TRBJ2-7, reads DVKVTQSSRYLVKRTGEKVFLECVQDMDHENMFWYRQDPGLGLRLIYFSYDVKMKEKGDIPEGYSVSREKKERFSLILESASTNQTSMYLCASSPSGPTRPVGSYEQYFGPGTRLTVT.